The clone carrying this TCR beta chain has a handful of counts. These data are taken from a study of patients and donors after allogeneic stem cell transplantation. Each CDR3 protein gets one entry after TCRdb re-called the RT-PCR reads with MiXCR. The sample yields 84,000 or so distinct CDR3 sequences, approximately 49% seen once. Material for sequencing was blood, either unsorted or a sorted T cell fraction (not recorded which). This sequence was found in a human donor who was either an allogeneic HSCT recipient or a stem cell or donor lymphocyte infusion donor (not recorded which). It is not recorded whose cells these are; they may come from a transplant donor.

CDR3 region: CASSLYGYGYTF. As DNA, the CDR3 is TGTGCCAGCAGTTTGTACGGTTATGGCTACACCTTC. The chain uses TRBV12-3 or TRBV12-4 and TRBJ1-2; D is ambiguous. The germline V and J ends were trimmed by 3 bases and 5 bases, with 7 bases remaining between them. The CDR3 extends over 12 amino acids.